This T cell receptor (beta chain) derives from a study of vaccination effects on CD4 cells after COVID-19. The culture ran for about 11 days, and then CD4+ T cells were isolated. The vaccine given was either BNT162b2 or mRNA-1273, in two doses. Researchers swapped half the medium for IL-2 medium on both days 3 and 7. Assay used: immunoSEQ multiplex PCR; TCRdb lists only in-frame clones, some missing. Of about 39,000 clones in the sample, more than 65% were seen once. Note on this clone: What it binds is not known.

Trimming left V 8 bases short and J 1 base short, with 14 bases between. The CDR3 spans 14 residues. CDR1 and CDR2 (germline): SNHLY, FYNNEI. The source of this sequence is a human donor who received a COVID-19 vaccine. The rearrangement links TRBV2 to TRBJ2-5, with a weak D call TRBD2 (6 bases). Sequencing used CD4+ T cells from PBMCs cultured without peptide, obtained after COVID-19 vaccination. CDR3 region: CASCSMGGQETQYF. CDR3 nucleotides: TGTGCCAGCTGCTCTATGGGGGGCCAAGAGACCCAGTACTTC. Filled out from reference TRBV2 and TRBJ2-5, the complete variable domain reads EPEVTQTPSHQVTQMGQEVILRCVPISNHLYFYWYRQILGQKVEFLVSFYNNEISEKSEIFDDQFSVERPDGSNFTLKIRSTKLEDSAMYFCASCSMGGQETQYFGPGTRLLVL.